Listed below are T cell receptor beta chains from one sample, sequenced in a study of T-cell reconstitution after alpha-beta-depleted transplantation in children. MiXCR was run by TCRdb on the PCR reads, yielding one entry per CDR3 protein. Seen here are roughly 220,000 distinct CDR3 sequences, 9.5% to 15% observed once, and the top ten hold about 2.6%. This sample comprised PBMCs from the stem cell graft donor, obtained from the stem cell graft. The receptors originated from a human donor who donated a stem cell graft to a child with acute lymphoblastic leukemia. CDR3s include the opening cysteine and the closing phenylalanine or tryptophan. D genes are given only for firm matches. Clone size is shown for a subset of rows, as once, few, many or a class of expanded clone.

J gene | clone size | D gene | V gene | CDR3 DNA | CDR3 protein
TRBJ1-1 | many | NA | TRBV6-5 | TGTGCCAGCAGCTACTGGGCCGAAATGAACACTGAAGCTTTCTTT | CASSYWAEMNTEAFF
TRBJ1-1 | many | NA | TRBV9 | TGTGCCAGCAGCGTAGTGTCGACAGCAAGCCGGAGAGCTTTCTTT | CASSVVSTASRRAFF
TRBJ2-1 | many | NA | TRBV27 | TGTGCCAGCAGTATAACCCGGCTAGCCGCTGAGCAGTTCTTC | CASSITRLAAEQFF
TRBJ2-1 | few | NA | TRBV19 | TGTGCCAGTAGTATCCTATGGCAGGGAAGGAATGAGCAGTTCTTC | CASSILWQGRNEQFF
TRBJ2-7 | many | NA | TRBV18 | TGTGCCAGCTCACTGGGGGCAAGGTATGAGCAGTACTTC | CASSLGARYEQYF
TRBJ2-1 | many | TRBD2 | TRBV7-6 | TGTGCCAGCAGCTCCCCTAGCGGGGGGGCTCAAGAGCAGTTCTTC | CASSSPSGGAQEQFF
TRBJ2-5 | many | TRBD1 | TRBV6-1 | TGTGCCAGCAGGAAGGGACAGGAGGAGACCCAGTACTTC | CASRKGQEETQYF
TRBJ2-2 | NA | NA | TRBV10-3 | TGTGCCATCGGCTTTTCACGGGGACTGACGCTGAACACCGGGGAGCTGTTTTTT | CAIGFSRGLTLNTGELFF
TRBJ1-3 | few | NA | TRBV20-1 | TGCAGTGCTAGAGGGCCGTCCACTCCCCCTGGAAACACCATATATTTT | CSARGPSTPPGNTIYF
TRBJ1-6 | many | TRBD1 | TRBV6-1 | TGTGCCAGCAGCCGGGACAGGGCCTCCTATAATTCACCCCTCCACTTT | CASSRDRASYNSPLHF
TRBJ1-2 | many | NA | TRBV11-2 | TGTGCCAGCAGCCAAGACAAGAGCTATGGCTACACCTTC | CASSQDKSYGYTF
TRBJ2-7 | many | NA | TRBV5-5 | TGTGCCAGCAGCCGTGGGATCCCCGAGCAGTACTTC | CASSRGIPEQYF
TRBJ2-5 | many | NA | TRBV6-1 | TGTGCCAGCACCCGGGGGGCCCTGGAGACCCAGTACTTC | CASTRGALETQYF
TRBJ2-6 | few | NA | TRBV5-6 | TGTGCCAGCAGCTTGGGTAAACCAGAGGCCTCTGGGGCCAACGGCCTGACTTTC | CASSLGKPEASGANGLTF
TRBJ2-1 | many | TRBD2 | TRBV28 | TGTGCCAGCAGTGGGCTAGCGGGAAGCAGACCCCACAATGAGCAGTTCTTC | CASSGLAGSRPHNEQFF
TRBJ2-3 | many | NA | TRBV5-1 | TGCGCCAGCAGCTTGGACTTCGGCAGGGGAACAGATACGCAGTATTTT | CASSLDFGRGTDTQYF
TRBJ2-5 | many | NA | TRBV7-9 | TGTGCCAGCAGCTTAGCACGGCCGGGAGAGACCCAGTACTTC | CASSLARPGETQYF
TRBJ2-3 | many | NA | TRBV5-5 | TGTGCCAGCAGCTTGACGGGAGCGTTATACACAGATACGCAGTATTTT | CASSLTGALYTDTQYF
TRBJ1-5 | many | NA | TRBV6-1 | TGTGCCAGCAACCCGACAGGTAGCAATCAGCCCCAGCATTTT | CASNPTGSNQPQHF
TRBJ2-2 | NA | NA | TRBV12-1 | TGTGCCATGGGCCCCCGCCCTCTTACTACGAACACCGGGGAGCTGTTTTTT | CAMGPRPLTTNTGELFF
TRBJ1-2 | many | NA | TRBV29-1 | TGCAGCGTTGAAGGAGTCCCTTCCAATTCGGACTATGGCTACACCTTC | CSVEGVPSNSDYGYTF
TRBJ1-1 | many | TRBD1 | TRBV5-1 | TGCGCCAGCACTCATCGGACAGGGAATACTGAAGCTTTCTTT | CASTHRTGNTEAFF
TRBJ2-1 | many | NA | TRBV29-1 | TGCAGCGTTGAATTAAATGGAGAGCAGTTCTTC | CSVELNGEQFF
TRBJ2-1 | many | TRBD2 | TRBV29-1 | TGCAGCGTCGGTCGGCGGGAGAAGGGCAATGAGCAGTTCTTC | CSVGRREKGNEQFF
TRBJ2-1 | many | TRBD2 | TRBV7-9 | TGTGCCAGCAGCTTCGGACTAGCGGGAGACAATGAGCAGTTCTTC | CASSFGLAGDNEQFF
TRBJ1-2 | many | NA | TRBV20-1 | TGCAGTTCTACCCCAGGGGACTATGGCTACACCTTC | CSSTPGDYGYTF
TRBJ2-1 | medium-sized | NA | TRBV10-3 | TGTGCCATCTCGGGGCTGGGCTCCTACAATGAGCAGTTCTTC | CAISGLGSYNEQFF
TRBJ1-2 | many | NA | TRBV28 | TGTGCCAGCAGTTTACGGGGGTCCTATGGCTACACCTTC | CASSLRGSYGYTF
TRBJ2-3 | many | TRBD1 | TRBV12-3/TRBV12-4 | TGTGCCAGCAGGCCAGGACAGGGAAGGACAGATACGCAGTATTTT | CASRPGQGRTDTQYF
TRBJ1-1 | many | TRBD1 | TRBV10-3 | TGTGCCATCAGGGAGACAGGGGTCGGGGGAAAAGCTTTCTTT | CAIRETGVGGKAFF
TRBJ2-7 | NA | NA | TRBV20-1 | TGCAGTGTATCCTTGACAGGCGGAACCTACGAGCAGTACTTC | CSVSLTGGTYEQYF
TRBJ1-2 | NA | NA | TRBV27 | TGTGCCAGCAGTTTTGTCTCAACAACTAACTATGGCTACACCTTC | CASSFVSTTNYGYTF
TRBJ2-7 | once | TRBD1 | TRBV10-3 | TGTGCCAGCAGTGAGGGACAGACTTCCTACGAGCAGTACTTC | CASSEGQTSYEQYF
TRBJ1-1 | many | NA | TRBV20-1 | TGCAGTGCTAGGGCCACGATGAACACTGAAGCTTTCTTT | CSARATMNTEAFF
TRBJ1-2 | many | NA | TRBV12-3/TRBV12-4 | TGTGCCAGCTGCACCCACGGACGTCTACCTTCCCGAGCTAACTATGGCTACACCTTC | CASCTHGRLPSRANYGYTF
TRBJ1-1 | many | NA | TRBV6-1 | TGTGCCAGCAGCCTTAATTGGGTGTTGAACACTGAAGCTTTCTTT | CASSLNWVLNTEAFF
TRBJ2-3 | many | TRBD2 | TRBV28 | TGTGCCAGCAGTTTCCTCGGAGGCGGTTCGAGCGGGGGGAGGGTAGATACGCAGTATTTT | CASSFLGGGSSGGRVDTQYF
TRBJ2-2 | many | NA | TRBV4-3 | TGCGCCAGCAGCCAAGCGTCGGGGGGCCATACCGGGGAGCTGTTTTTT | CASSQASGGHTGELFF
TRBJ2-2 | many | TRBD1 | TRBV5-1 | TGCGCCAGCAGCTTGAGGGGACAGAGGGGGAACACCGGGGAGCTGTTTTTT | CASSLRGQRGNTGELFF
TRBJ2-2 | many | NA | TRBV2 | TGTGCCAGCAGTGAATTAGAGCCAACCCACACCGGGGAGCTGTTTTTT | CASSELEPTHTGELFF
TRBJ2-7 | few | NA | TRBV20-1 | TGCAGTGCTAGAGATTGGGACGGCCCCTACGAGCAGTACTTC | CSARDWDGPYEQYF
TRBJ2-3 | many | TRBD2 | TRBV6-1 | TGTGCCAGCAGCCGATCGGGGGGACTAGCGGGGAGCACAGATACGCAGTATTTT | CASSRSGGLAGSTDTQYF
TRBJ2-1 | many | NA | TRBV7-2 | TGTGCCAGCAGCTTAGCGGGCCGGGGTACCTACAATGAGCAGTTCTTC | CASSLAGRGTYNEQFF
TRBJ2-7 | many | NA | TRBV27 | TGTGCCAGCAGCACTGGGCGTCGAGACTACGAGCAGTACTTC | CASSTGRRDYEQYF
TRBJ1-4 | many | TRBD1 | TRBV5-1 | TGCGCCAGCAGCTTGCCGGGACAGGGGAATGAAAAACTGTTTTTT | CASSLPGQGNEKLFF
TRBJ2-1 | NA | NA | TRBV5-1 | TGCGCCAGCAGCTTGACGTCGGGATCGGGGAATGAGCAGTTCTTC | CASSLTSGSGNEQFF
TRBJ2-5 | NA | TRBD1 | TRBV28 | TGTGCCAGCAGAATAGACAGGGACCAAGAGACCCAGTACTTC | CASRIDRDQETQYF
TRBJ2-3 | many | NA | TRBV7-2 | TGTGCCAGCAGCTTATCTGGGCCCTCGAGCACAGATACGCAGTATTTT | CASSLSGPSSTDTQYF
TRBJ2-7 | many | TRBD1 | TRBV12-3/TRBV12-4 | TGTGCCAGCAGCGCCCGGGACAGGGGCTCCTACGAGCAGTACTTC | CASSARDRGSYEQYF